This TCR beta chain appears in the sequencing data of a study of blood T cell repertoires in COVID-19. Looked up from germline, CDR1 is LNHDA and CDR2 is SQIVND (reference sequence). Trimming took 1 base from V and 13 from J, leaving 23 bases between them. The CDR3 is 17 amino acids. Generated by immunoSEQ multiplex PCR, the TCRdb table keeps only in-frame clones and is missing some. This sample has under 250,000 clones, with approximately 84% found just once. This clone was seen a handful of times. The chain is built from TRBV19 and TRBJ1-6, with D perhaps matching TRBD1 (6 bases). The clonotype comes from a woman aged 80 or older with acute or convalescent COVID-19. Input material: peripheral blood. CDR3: CASSIAATGRRGLPLHF. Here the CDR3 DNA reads TGTGCCAGTAGTATAGCGGCGACAGGCAGAAGAGGACTCCCCCTCCACTTT. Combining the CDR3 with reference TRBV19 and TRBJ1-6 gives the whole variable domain DGGITQSPKYLFRKEGQNVTLSCEQNLNHDAMYWYRQDPGQGLRLIYYSQIVNDFQKGDIAEGYSVSREKKESFPLTVTSAQKNPTAFYLCASSIAATGRRGLPLHFGNGTRLTVT.